This T cell receptor beta chain is drawn from a study of control samples from healthy donors and cancer patients. Only in-frame clones appear in the TCRdb table, and some are missing; sequencing was by immunoSEQ multiplex PCR. This table has about 120,000 clones, more than 75% appearing once. The CDR3 spans 11 residues. In germline, CDR1 is KGHDR, CDR2 SFDVKD. V was trimmed by 4 bases and J by 3 bases, leaving 3 bases between them. The receptor comes from a woman in her sixties or seventies in good health. Source material: blood. The rearrangement links TRBV24-1 to TRBJ2-7; unclear D gene. CDR3 DNA sequence: TGTGCCACCAGTGAAGGCTACGAGCAGTACTTC. Protein product: CATSEGYEQYF.